This TCR beta chain was sequenced during a study of patients and donors after allogeneic stem cell transplantation. This clonotype was detected a few times. Trimming stripped 8 bases from V and 3 bases from J, with 9 bases between. The CDR3 covers 11 residues. Germline CDR1 is SQVTM and CDR2 is ANQGSEA. TCRdb analysed the RT-PCR reads with MiXCR anew, one entry per CDR3 protein. The table lists some 880,000 distinct CDR3 sequences, about a sixth of them singletons. This chain joins TRBV29-1 and TRBJ2-3; D ambiguous. The sequence derives from a human donor who was either an allogeneic HSCT recipient or a stem cell or donor lymphocyte infusion donor (not recorded which). It is not recorded whose cells these are; they may come from a transplant donor. The sample was blood, either unsorted or a sorted T cell fraction (not recorded which). CDR3 nucleotides: TGCAGCCCTGTCTTGACAGATACGCAGTATTTT. It specifies CSPVLTDTQYF.